Listed here is a single T cell receptor (beta chain). The data originate from a study of blood T cell repertoires in COVID-19. Study-wide background: Researchers got acute and convalescent COVID-19 samples from the United States, Italy and Spain.

The study recruited people aged roughly 18 to 100 years across around 24 US areas. Assignments of participants to cohorts depended upon their own reported clinical history. Original methodology: Amplifying reference gene primers gave estimates of nucleated cell counts. The repertoire was sequenced with immunoSEQ multiplex PCR; TCRdb's copy has only in-frame clones and lacks some. That table furnishes V, J and clone size, whereas the DNA furnished D and trimming. Here the sample spans roughly 180,000 clones, around 83% being singletons. Trimming took 2 bases from V and 2 from J; bases not matched to a gene: 2. Germline V gene lookup returns CDR1 KGHDR and CDR2 SFDVKD. The CDR3 spans 15 residues.

Sequencing used PBMCs or T cells enriched from blood (not recorded which). The chain carries TRBV24-1 and TRBJ1-2; 9 bases are shared with TRBD1. The clonotype was recovered from a woman between 50 and 59 years old in a cohort exposed to, infected with or recovered from COVID-19 (not recorded which). This CDR3 reads CATSDSGTGNYGYTF. DNA for the CDR3: TGTGCCACCAGTGATTCCGGGACAGGGAACTATGGCTACACCTTC.